This T cell receptor beta chain emerged from a study of CD8 T cells in ankylosing spondylitis. Study-level findings and limits: One TCR beta motif, made up of under ten highly homologous variants, appeared characteristic of ankylosing spondylitis blood. Some motif variants had been reported before (in reactive arthritis synovial fluid and blood).

Only a few counts were recorded for this clonotype. Its antigen is not identified. TCRdb passed the 5' RACE reads through MiXCR, listing each CDR3 protein once. The sample consists of some 130,000 distinct CDR3 sequences, 8% to 9% of them appearing once. Unmatched junction bases numbered 6, after V lost 0 bases and J lost 5 bases. Germline loops: CDR1 DFQATT, CDR2 SNEGSKA (reference sequence). This CDR3 spans 15 amino acids. Sequencing was done on a sample of synovial fluid, either unsorted or a sorted T cell fraction (not recorded which). The receptor was isolated from a male donor with ankylosing spondylitis. The chain recombines TRBV20-1 with TRBJ2-3, with 9 bases matching TRBD2. CDR3: CSARDPRGGGDTQYF. The CDR3 nucleotides read TGCAGTGCTAGAGATCCTCGCGGGGGGGGAGATACGCAGTATTTT.